This entry describes one TCR beta chain. Its antigen is not known. The sample is drawn from a study of vaccination and CD4 T cells after COVID-19. Turning to the study itself: The stimulating agents, overlapping spike peptides, came from SARS-CoV-2, HCoV-NL63, HCoV-OC43 and HCoV-229E. The authors gave control cultures a CEFX pool, an HIV-1 Nef pool, or no peptide. Notes on the study in general: Vaccine-specific clones in convalescent patients were spike mono-reactive in 304 of 307 cases.

With the Oncomine TCR Beta short-read assay, DNA from cultured CD4+ T cells was sequenced. Extraction of genomic DNA was performed on cultured CD4+ T cells. TCRdb re-called the PCR reads with MiXCR, one entry per CDR3 protein. The sample records 7,600 or so distinct CDR3 sequences, about 54% being singletons. Specified treatment: roughly 11-day PBMC culture with coronavirus spike peptide pools or control peptides (ViraFEST assay). The sequencing input was CD4+ T cells from blood, cultured in vitro. The TCR sequence derives from a human donor who had recovered from COVID-19.

The CDR3 DNA is TGTGCCAGTAGTAGGGGCGAGGGGGGCAATCAGCCCCAGCATTTT. As protein: CASSRGEGGNQPQHF. The chain recombines TRBV19 with TRBJ1-5; TRBD1 is a possible D gene (6 bases). The CDR3 is 15 amino acids. Looked up from germline, CDR1 is LNHDA and CDR2 is SQIVND (reference sequence). The V gene lost 4 bases and the J gene lost 2 bases, with 12 bases spanning the gap.